This is a list of T cell receptor beta chains from one sample in a study of blood T cell repertoires in COVID-19. Sequencing used immunoSEQ multiplex PCR; TCRdb keeps in-frame clones, though not all of them. The data contain 150,000 or so clones, 86% of them singletons. The source material was peripheral blood. These receptors all come from a man aged 18 to 30 with acute or convalescent COVID-19. Both conserved end residues are part of each CDR3. A D gene is named only where the DNA matches it firmly.

CDR3aa,d_gene,j_gene,v_gene
CASSLVTSGDYEQFF,TRBD2,TRBJ2-1,TRBV27
CSVGDRGIRYGYTF,TRBD1,TRBJ1-2,TRBV29-1
CASRRDSTKIEAFF,TRBD1,TRBJ1-1,TRBV6-4
CASSLDRSTGYTF,.,TRBJ1-2,TRBV18
CASSMDRGYQETQYF,TRBD1,TRBJ2-5,TRBV7-2
CAWSVTRLGTGELFF,.,TRBJ2-2,TRBV30
CACPGHPTGELFF,.,TRBJ2-2,TRBV30
CASSSGRRTDTQYF,.,TRBJ2-3,TRBV19
CASSLSSGNSPLHF,.,TRBJ1-6,TRBV7-6
CASSLEETGYLYEQYF,TRBD1,TRBJ2-7,TRBV7-9
CASSLTGGVTEAFF,TRBD1,TRBJ1-1,TRBV28
CASSRDLTVWETQYF,.,TRBJ2-5,TRBV14
CASSQAQGLGSGNTIYF,.,TRBJ1-3,TRBV3-1/TRBV3-2
CASSLGYGGGDTQYF,TRBD2,TRBJ2-3,TRBV25-1
CASSEGQRGNEQFF,TRBD1,TRBJ2-1,TRBV2
CASSRGRDRANQPQHF,TRBD1,TRBJ1-5,TRBV19
CASSGRGSGNTIYF,.,TRBJ1-3,TRBV19
CASSKGQTNTEAFF,TRBD1,TRBJ1-1,TRBV6-5
CASTDPGGGELFF,.,TRBJ2-2,TRBV9
CASSGPTGRDTDTQYF,TRBD1,TRBJ2-3,TRBV5-6
CASSKGPENIQYF,.,TRBJ2-4,TRBV6-5
CASSGTMANEQFF,.,TRBJ2-1,TRBV6-2/TRBV6-3
CASSLAGRGENEQFF,.,TRBJ2-1,TRBV7-7
CASSPRLAGGADTQYF,TRBD2,TRBJ2-3,TRBV3-1/TRBV3-2
CASSQESSGGLYNEQFF,TRBD2,TRBJ2-1,TRBV4-2
CASSSSLTGGFYGYTF,TRBD1,TRBJ1-2,TRBV27
CASSYRRGRSTGELFF,.,TRBJ2-2,TRBV6-2/TRBV6-3
CASSLDRGTEAFF,TRBD1,TRBJ1-1,TRBV7-2
CASSQLLQGSSNEKLFF,TRBD1,TRBJ1-4,TRBV4-1
CASSTSSYNEQFF,.,TRBJ2-1,TRBV7-9
CATSRNRDYISYEQYF,.,TRBJ2-7,TRBV15
CATSDPGRGNLGEQYF,.,TRBJ2-7,TRBV24-1
CATSFGGASSDTQYF,.,TRBJ2-3,TRBV24-1
CATREQGAGANVLTF,.,TRBJ2-6,TRBV15
CASSLGPSGGDEQFF,TRBD2,TRBJ2-1,TRBV7-6
CATSDPRTGNYEQYF,TRBD1,TRBJ2-7,TRBV24-1
CATRSGTELYNEQFF,TRBD1,TRBJ2-1,TRBV15
CASSQGTGGYSYNEQFF,TRBD1,TRBJ2-1,TRBV4-2
CASSQGGDYEQYF,.,TRBJ2-7,TRBV4-1
CASGGDRENSPLHF,TRBD1,TRBJ1-6,TRBV5-1
CASTSDRGLGYTF,TRBD1,TRBJ1-2,TRBV2
CASSWTSGNTGELFF,TRBD2,TRBJ2-2,TRBV7-6
CASSFGRGQTEAFF,TRBD1,TRBJ1-1,TRBV19
CASSPRQGPDNEKLFF,TRBD1,TRBJ1-4,TRBV5-1
CASSSDRGLEAFF,.,TRBJ1-1,TRBV7-2
CASSYSWDTTQYF,.,TRBJ2-3,TRBV6-5
CAWTLGQLNSPLHF,TRBD1,TRBJ1-6,TRBV30